This entry lists 10 T cell receptor beta chains sequenced from one sample in a study of metastatic and nonmetastatic thyroid tumors. Via MiXCR, TCRdb re-called the PCR reads. The table shows about 24,000 clones, with roughly 21% occurring only once. Each patient came to thyroid surgery without any prior treatment (of any kind). The specimen was blood. The receptors come from a male donor with papillary thyroid cancer or a benign thyroid nodule (not recorded which). Some clones in this sample may be carry-over from other donors' samples.

This clone came up many times. This chain joins TRBV7-3 and TRBJ2-3; the D is unclear. Germline V gene lookup returns CDR1 SGHTA and CDR2 FQGTGA. V was pared by 1 base and J by 4 bases, with 6 bases between. CDR3 length: 13 residues. As DNA, the CDR3 is TGTGCCAGCAGCTTAATAGGGTCAGATACGCAGTATTTT. It translates to CASSLIGSDTQYF.

In this sample, this clone turned up a few times. The genes are TRBV20-1 and TRBJ2-1; D remains ambiguous. Germline V gene lookup returns CDR1 DFQATT and CDR2 SNEGSKA (reference sequence). This CDR3 has 12 residues. Between the trimmed V and J ends, which lost 1 base and 6 bases, there was a span of 7 bases. CDR3 coding DNA: TGCAGTGCTAGAGTACTGGTCAATGAGCAGTTCTTC. It specifies CSARVLVNEQFF.

Judged by abundance, this clone is medium-sized. The chain employs TRBV15 and TRBJ2-1, with a possible D match to TRBD2 (5 bases). Germline V gene lookup returns CDR1 LNHNV and CDR2 YYDKDF (reference sequence). CDR3 size: 13 residues. The V and J ends lost 11 bases and 4 bases respectively, with 15 bases between them. In DNA form, the CDR3 reads TGTGCCTCCCACGATCGGGGTTACAATGAGCAGTTCTTC. This translates into CASHDRGYNEQFF. The full variable domain, completed using reference TRBV15 and TRBJ2-1, is DAMVIQNPRYQVTQFGKPVTLSCSQTLNHNVMYWYQQKSSQAPKLLFHYYDKDFNNEADTPDNFQSRRPNTSFCFLDIRSPGLGDTAMYLCASHDRGYNEQFFGPGTRLTVL.

The V and J genes are TRBV11-2 and TRBJ2-7, with D perhaps TRBD2 (5 bases). V was shortened by 1 base and J by 3 bases, with 13 bases between the two germline ends. CDR1 is SGHAT and CDR2 is FQNNGV in the germline V gene. The CDR3 contains 15 residues. The CDR3 DNA reads TGTGCCAGCAGCTTAGTTGGAGGCCGGAACTACGAGCAGTACTTC. This sequence encodes CASSLVGGRNYEQYF.

Many counts were recorded for this clone. The chain has TRBV3-1 and TRBJ2-6, with D unresolved. CDR1 is LGHDT, CDR2 YNNKEL, per germline (reference sequence). The CDR3 runs to 15 residues. The V end was cut by 1 base, the J end by 2 bases, with 6 bases between. The CDR3 here is CASSQGLAGANVLTF. CDR3 in DNA: TGTGCCAGCAGCCAAGGGCTAGCTGGGGCCAACGTCCTGACTTTC.

V and J are TRBV4-1 and TRBJ2-1; D is tentatively TRBD1 or TRBD2 (5 bases each). Germline CDR1 and CDR2: MGHRA and YSYEKL. The CDR3 is 15 residues long. The V gene lost 0 bases and the J gene lost 4 bases, with 10 bases spanning the gap. CDR3 DNA sequence: TGCGCCAGCAGCCAAGATGGGACGGATTACAATGAGCAGTTCTTC. Translation: CASSQDGTDYNEQFF.

This clone was detected only a few times. V gene TRBV18 combines with J gene TRBJ2-7; 8 bases are shared with TRBD1. The CDR3 runs to 14 residues. Germline V lookup: CDR1 KGHSH, CDR2 LQKENI. Trimming removed 2 bases from V and 2 bases from J; junction bases left unmatched: 2. The CDR3 DNA is TGTGCCAGCTCACCATCGGACAGGGCCTACGAGCAGTACTTC. This gives the protein CASSPSDRAYEQYF. Full variable domain (outside the CDR3, taken from reference TRBV18 and TRBJ2-7): NAGVMQNPRHLVRRRGQEARLRCSPMKGHSHVYWYRQLPEEGLKFMVYLQKENIIDESGMPKERFSAEFPKEGPSILRIQQVVRGDSAAYFCASSPSDRAYEQYFGPGTRLTVT.

This clone was observed many times. The chain carries TRBV3-1 and TRBJ2-2; D not resolved. The CDR3 runs to 14 residues. Deletions cut 4 bases from V and 2 bases from J, with 8 bases between. CDR1 is LGHDT and CDR2 is YNNKEL in the germline V gene (reference sequence). CDR3 in amino acids: CASSPGPNTGELFF. In DNA, the CDR3 is TGTGCCAGCAGCCCCGGACCCAACACCGGGGAGCTGTTTTTT.

V is TRBV20-1 and J is TRBJ2-3, with 10 positions matching TRBD2. This CDR3 is 13 amino acids long. Trimming took 2 bases from V and 4 from J; bases not matched to a gene: 0. CDR1 and CDR2 (germline): DFQATT, SNEGSKA (reference sequence). CDR3 sequence reads: CSARLAGADTQYF. The CDR3 nucleotides read TGCAGTGCTAGACTAGCGGGAGCAGATACGCAGTATTTT.

The sample holds many counts of this clone. The chain joins TRBV6-6 to TRBJ2-7; TRBD2 agrees at 7 bases. This CDR3 comprises 15 residues. The ends lost 2 bases at V and 3 bases at J; junction bases unmatched: 7. Germline V lookup: CDR1 MNHNY, CDR2 SVGAGI (reference sequence). Written as DNA, the CDR3 is TGTGCCAGCAGTTACGGGGGGGAGGGCGGCTACGAGCAGTACTTC. This encodes CASSYGGEGGYEQYF.